This T cell receptor beta chain was found in a study of T cell responses to AZD1222 COVID-19 vaccine. About the study: Recipients boosted at about 4 weeks or about 12 weeks are pooled.

Remarks on this clone: Antigen specificity is unknown.

Broader study findings: Reports indicate that nearly half of spike-specific TCRs are directed at unmutated variant regions. Spike-specific TCR breadth and depth rose after two AZD1222 doses. Sampled repertoires all dated from after the peak T cell response.

The method was immunoSEQ multiplex PCR; TCRdb's version includes in-frame clones alone and lacks a portion of them. The sample contains some 130,000 clones, roughly 90% of which appear only once. V lost 3 bases and J lost 1, with 14 bases in between. The CDR3 spans 16 residues. Germline lookup yields CDR1 MNHEY and CDR2 SVGEGT. This receptor was taken from an adult in good health. The source material was peripheral blood, sampled on day 0 of AZD1222 vaccination. V is TRBV6-2 or TRBV6-3 and J is TRBJ2-3, with D perhaps TRBD1 or TRBD2 (6 bases each). The CDR3 nucleotides are TGTGCCAGCAGTTATACCGCGGGACAACGCACAGATACGCAGTATTTT. Amino acids: CASSYTAGQRTDTQYF.